The T cell receptor beta chain described here comes from a study of brain T cells in children with intractable seizures. Study-wide findings and caveats: Clones missing pre-surgery may reflect undersampling of that blood sample.

Only cases whose brain tissue showed the highest T cell transcript signatures were sequenced. To note about this clone: What it recognizes is unknown.

The table came from immunoSEQ multiplex PCR; TCRdb's copy has only in-frame clones and leaves some out. The table records 70,000 to 90,000 clones, just over 90% of them present only once. V was trimmed by 9 bases and J by 5 bases, leaving 10 bases between them. The CDR3 is 12 residues long. In germline, CDR1 is MNHEY, CDR2 SVGAGI. The TCR was taken from a boy younger than two with tuberous sclerosis and intractable seizures. Sequenced material: peripheral blood, taken at surgery. The rearrangement joins TRBV6-5 to TRBJ2-2, with no clear D. The CDR3 is CASKHTTGELFF. Here the CDR3 DNA reads TGTGCCAGTAAGCACACTACCGGGGAGCTGTTTTTT.